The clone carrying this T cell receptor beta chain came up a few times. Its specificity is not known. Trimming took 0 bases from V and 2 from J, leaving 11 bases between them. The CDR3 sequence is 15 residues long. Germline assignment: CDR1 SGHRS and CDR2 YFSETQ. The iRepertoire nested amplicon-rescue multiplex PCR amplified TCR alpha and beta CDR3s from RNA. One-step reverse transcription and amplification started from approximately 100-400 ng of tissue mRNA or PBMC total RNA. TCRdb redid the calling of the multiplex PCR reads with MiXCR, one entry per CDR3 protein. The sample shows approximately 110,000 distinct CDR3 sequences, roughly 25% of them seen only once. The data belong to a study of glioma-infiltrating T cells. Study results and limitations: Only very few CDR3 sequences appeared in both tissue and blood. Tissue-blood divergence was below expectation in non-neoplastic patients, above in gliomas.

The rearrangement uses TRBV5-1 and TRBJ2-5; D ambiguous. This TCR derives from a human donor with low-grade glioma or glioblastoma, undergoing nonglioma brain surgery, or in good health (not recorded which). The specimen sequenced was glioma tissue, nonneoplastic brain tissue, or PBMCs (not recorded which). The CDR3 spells CASSLGTGTQETQYF. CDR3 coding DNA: TGCGCCAGCAGCTTGGGAACCGGAACACAAGAGACCCAGTACTTC.